These 20 T cell receptor beta chains were sequenced from one sample in a study of blood T cell repertoires in COVID-19. Data came from immunoSEQ multiplex PCR; TCRdb stores just in-frame clones and leaves some out. The table includes about 39,000 clones, about 94% detected once. Specimen: peripheral blood. Every receptor here comes from a human donor with active COVID-19. The donor label of this sample is uncertain.

The V call is TRBV12-3 or TRBV12-4, the J call TRBJ1-3, with D possibly being TRBD1 (5 bases). V was cut by 6 bases and J by 5 bases, with 11 bases left in between. This CDR3 has 13 residues. CDR3 region: CASRETDRNTIYF. The CDR3 region has the DNA TGTGCCAGCAGAGAGACAGATAGAAACACCATATATTTT.

The chain couples TRBV19 to TRBJ1-4, with 7 bases that match TRBD1. Per germline, CDR1 LNHDA and CDR2 SQIVND (reference sequence). V dropped 8 bases and J dropped 4; count of bases not matched to a gene: 13. CDR3 length equals 16 residues. CDR3 sequence: CASLFGGGMSNEKLFF. The CDR3 region has the DNA TGTGCCAGTCTCTTCGGAGGGGGCATGAGTAATGAAAAACTGTTTTTT.

V gene TRBV12-1 combines with J gene TRBJ1-2; the table's D call of TRBD1 was not tested on the DNA. TRBV12-1 is a documented pseudogene. The CDR3 spans 15 residues. CDR3 coding DNA: TGTGCCAGCAGCTTTCGGACAGGGAACTGCTATGGCTACACCTTC. Protein sequence: CASSFRTGNCYGYTF.

The CDR3 reads CASSVESGSTDTQYF. The CDR3 DNA reads TGTGCCAGCAGCGTAGAAAGCGGGAGCACAGATACGCAGTATTTT. This chain connects TRBV9 to TRBJ2-3; weak D call: TRBD2 (6 bases). Trimming stripped 0 bases from V and 0 bases from J, with 8 bases between. The CDR3 sequence is 15 residues long. CDR1 is SGDLS, CDR2 YYNGEE, per germline.

This rearrangement joins TRBV11-2 to TRBJ1-2; 7 nucleotides align to TRBD1. Germline CDR1 and CDR2: SGHAT and FQNNGV. V lost 1 base and J lost 11; bases outside the gene matches: 10. CDR3 length: 14 residues. In DNA, the CDR3 is TGTGCCAGCAGCTTAGGGCGAGGGGGCGTACTTTACACCTTC. Residues: CASSLGRGGVLYTF.

The DNA for the CDR3 is TGTGCCAGCAGAAAACAGGGGGGAGCCTACGAGCAGTACTTC. Protein: CASRKQGGAYEQYF. This rearrangement joins TRBV6-5 to TRBJ2-7; 8 bases fit TRBD1. Per germline, CDR1 MNHEY and CDR2 SVGAGI. Trimming cost V 6 bases and J 2 bases; bases outside gene matches: 6. CDR3 length equals 14 residues.

In its sample, this clone was seen once. This CDR3 reads CASGPTLTTNNEQFF. The CDR3 DNA sequence: TGTGCTAGTGGTCCAACCCTTACTACCAACAATGAGCAGTTCTTC. The rearrangement links TRBV12-5 to TRBJ2-1; D not certain. The germline CDR1 and CDR2 sequences are LGHNT and FRNRAP. V was shortened by 5 bases and J by 5 bases, with 16 bases between the two germline ends. The CDR3 totals 15 residues.

The rearrangement links TRBV7-9 to TRBJ2-3; tentative D call: TRBD2 (5 bases). Germline assignment: CDR1 SEHNR and CDR2 FQNEAQ (reference sequence). This CDR3 is 17 amino acids long. V lost 4 bases and J 0 bases, leaving 17 bases between the germline ends. The CDR3 nucleotides are TGTGCCAGCAGCTCCTTTCCAGGCCAGCGGAGCACAGATACGCAGTATTTT. Protein: CASSSFPGQRSTDTQYF. Together with reference TRBV7-9 and TRBJ2-3, the CDR3 gives the full variable domain: DTGVSQNPRHKITKRGQNVTFRCDPISEHNRLYWYRQTLGQGPEFLTYFQNEAQLEKSRLLSDRFSAERPKGSFSTLEIQRTEQGDSAMYLCASSSFPGQRSTDTQYFGPGTRLTVL.

The V call is TRBV9, the J call TRBJ2-1; D call uncertain. The V and J ends lost 4 bases and 5 bases respectively, with 7 bases between them. The CDR3 covers 12 residues. Germline V gene sequence: CDR1 SGDLS, CDR2 YYNGEE. This chain's CDR3 is CASSNRDNEQFF. The CDR3 nucleotides are TGTGCCAGCAGCAACCGGGACAATGAGCAGTTCTTC. Full variable domain (outside the CDR3, taken from reference TRBV9 and TRBJ2-1): DSGVTQTPKHLITATGQRVTLRCSPRSGDLSVYWYQQSLDQGLQFLIQYYNGEERAKGNILERFSAQQFPDLHSELNLSSLELGDSALYFCASSNRDNEQFFGPGTRLTVL.

This chain uses TRBV11-3 with TRBJ1-1; no clear D gene. The length of the CDR3 is 14 residues. V dropped 5 bases and J dropped 0 bases, with 10 bases sitting between them. In germline, CDR1 is SGHNT, CDR2 YENEEA. The CDR3 DNA reads TGTGCCAGCAGCGCGAGTTCCCTGAACACTGAAGCTTTCTTT. This sequence encodes CASSASSLNTEAFF. Together with reference TRBV11-3 and TRBJ1-1, the CDR3 gives the full variable domain: EAGVVQSPRYKIIEKKQPVAFWCNPISGHNTLYWYLQNLGQGPELLIRYENEEAVDDSQLPKDRFSAERLKGVDSTLKIQPAELGDSAVYLCASSASSLNTEAFFGQGTRLTVV.

Here the CDR3 DNA reads TGTGCCAGCAGCTTGGGCGTCATAGGAAATGAAAAACTGTTTTTT. This sequence encodes CASSLGVIGNEKLFF. V gene TRBV11-3 combines with J gene TRBJ1-4; unclear D gene. The CDR3 has 15 amino acids. V lost 3 bases and J lost 5, with 13 bases in between. The germline V gene encodes CDR1 SGHNT and CDR2 YENEEA.

V gene TRBV19 combines with J gene TRBJ2-5, with 10 bases lining up with TRBD1. V gave up 3 bases and J gave up 5 bases; unmatched junction bases: 6. The germline V gene encodes CDR1 LNHDA and CDR2 SQIVND (reference sequence). The CDR3 is made up of 15 amino acids. The CDR3 spells CASSIRQGAWETQYF. As DNA, the CDR3 is TGTGCCAGTAGTATTAGACAGGGGGCCTGGGAGACCCAGTACTTC.

The V gene is TRBV29-1, the J gene TRBJ2-2; D is perhaps TRBD1 (5 bases). Germline-derived CDR1 and CDR2 are SQVTM and ANQGSEA. CDR3 length equals 14 residues. V dropped 2 bases and J dropped 6 bases, with 13 bases sitting between them. CDR3: CSVEKDGQSGELFF. The CDR3 nucleotides are TGCAGCGTTGAAAAGGACGGACAATCCGGGGAGCTGTTTTTT.

The V and J genes are TRBV11-2 and TRBJ2-7; 11 nucleotides align to TRBD1. V gave up 5 bases and J gave up 6 bases; unmatched junction bases: 9. This CDR3 is 15 amino acids long. The germline V gene encodes CDR1 SGHAT and CDR2 FQNNGV. This CDR3 reads CASSLTRTGGSEQYF. DNA of the CDR3: TGTGCCAGCAGCCTGACTCGGACAGGGGGCAGCGAGCAGTACTTC.

CDR3 nucleotides: TGTGCCAGCAGTGAAGTAGGAGGGTTCACCGGGGAGCTGTTTTTT. As protein: CASSEVGGFTGELFF. The V call is TRBV2, the J call TRBJ2-2; the D gene is possibly TRBD2 (6 bases). The germline V gene has CDR1 SNHLY and CDR2 FYNNEI. V lost 1 base and J 4 bases, leaving 10 bases between the germline ends. The CDR3 covers 15 residues. Variable domain in full (rest from reference TRBV2 and TRBJ2-2): EPEVTQTPSHQVTQMGQEVILRCVPISNHLYFYWYRQILGQKVEFLVSFYNNEISEKSEIFDDQFSVERPDGSNFTLKIRSTKLEDSAMYFCASSEVGGFTGELFFGEGSRLTVL.

This chain joins TRBV5-8 and TRBJ2-7; 9 bases fit TRBD1. CDR3 size: 14 residues. V shed 0 bases and J 5 bases; nucleotides not matched to a gene: 3. Germline V gives CDR1 SGHTS, CDR2 YDEGEE. CDR3 sequence: CASSLATGGNEQYF. The CDR3 DNA sequence: TGTGCCAGCAGCTTGGCTACAGGGGGCAACGAGCAGTACTTC.

The genes are TRBV27 and TRBJ2-7; D might be TRBD1 (6 bases). V was clipped by 2 bases and J by 3 bases, with 17 bases between them. This CDR3 contains 16 residues. Germline values: CDR1 MNHEY, CDR2 SMNVEV (reference sequence). The CDR3 reads CASSLSFWTAIYEQYF. The CDR3 nucleotides are TGTGCCAGCAGTTTAAGTTTCTGGACAGCTATCTACGAGCAGTACTTC.

The chain links TRBV28 to TRBJ1-5; 9 bases agree with TRBD1. The CDR3 has 16 residues. V was clipped by 4 bases and J by 5 bases; unmatched bases: 9. Germline V gives CDR1 MDHEN, CDR2 SYDVKM. The CDR3 loop is CASSSAGQGNYQPQHF. CDR3 sequence (DNA): TGTGCCAGCAGTTCCGCGGGACAGGGAAACTATCAGCCCCAGCATTTT.

This clone was seen only once. The chain combines TRBV11-2 with TRBJ2-7, with a possible D match to TRBD2 (5 bases). Trimming stripped 4 bases from V and 2 bases from J, with 15 bases between. CDR3 size: 15 residues. The germline CDR1 and CDR2 sequences are SGHAT and FQNNGV. Here the CDR3 DNA reads TGTGCCAGCAGCTGGGGATGGGAGATTGCCTACGAGCAGTACTTC. Protein product: CASSWGWEIAYEQYF. The variable domain in full, completed from reference TRBV11-2 and TRBJ2-7, reads EAGVAQSPRYKIIEKRQSVAFWCNPISGHATLYWYQQILGQGPKLLIQFQNNGVVDDSQLPKDRFSAERLKGVDSTLKIQPAKLEDSAVYLCASSWGWEIAYEQYFGPGTRLTVT.

The chain joins TRBV7-2 to TRBJ1-1, with TRBD1 as a possible D gene (6 bases). V was clipped by 0 bases and J by 5 bases, with 13 bases between them. The CDR3 is 15 residues long. Germline V CDR1 and CDR2: SGHTA, FQGNSA. The CDR3: CASSLAGQLRTEAFF. CDR3 DNA: TGTGCCAGCAGCTTAGCCGGACAGTTGAGAACTGAAGCTTTCTTT.